Sequencing of this T cell receptor beta chain was carried out in a study of shared clonotypes between healthy human individuals. In the case of this clone: Its target is not known.

CDR1 SGHRS and CDR2 YFSETQ come from the germline V gene. The CDR3 has 14 amino acids. Study results and limitations: In contrast to clonotypes shared by all four donors, non-shared clonotypes had lower generation probabilities.

Profiled with immunoSEQ multiplex PCR; TCRdb holds only in-frame clones, not every one. The sample contains under 650,000 clones, 90% to 97% of which appear only once. This chain uses TRBV5-1 with TRBJ2-5, with 10 bases that match TRBD1. The assigned J gene may be wrong: the sequence end matches TRBJ2-7 better. Material: naive CD4+ T cells sorted from blood. The subset denotes: CD45RA+ positively selected. The clonotype originates from a woman in her twenties or thirties in good health. This chain's CDR3 is CASSATGGGYEQYF. The CDR3 DNA is TGCGCCAGCAGCGCGACAGGGGGCGGCTACGAGCAGTACTTC.